These 23 T cell receptor beta chains originate from one sample sequenced in a study of shared T cell receptors in the human thymus. Only in-frame clones appear in the TCRdb table, and some are missing; sequencing was by immunoSEQ multiplex PCR. The table has just under 550,000 clones, approximately 78% seen once. This sample was shared with a second study, whose subject was human thymus T cells.

The sequenced sample consisted of thymocytes. The receptors originated from a boy under two years old with a congenital heart defect.

This chain joins TRBV28 and TRBJ2-7, with 12 bases matching TRBD1. V gave up 6 bases and J gave up 3 bases; unmatched junction bases: 15. CDR3 length: 18 amino acids. Germline V gene lookup returns CDR1 MDHEN and CDR2 SYDVKM. The CDR3 coding sequence is TGTGCCAGCAGCTCGGGACAGGGGGCGTCGAGGGAAATCTACGAGCAGTACTTC. This gives the protein CASSSGQGASREIYEQYF. The full variable domain, completed using reference TRBV28 and TRBJ2-7, is DVKVTQSSRYLVKRTGEKVFLECVQDMDHENMFWYRQDPGLGLRLIYFSYDVKMKEKGDIPEGYSVSREKKERFSLILESASTNQTSMYLCASSSGQGASREIYEQYFGPGTRLTVT.

The rearrangement uses TRBV15 and TRBJ2-7, with D possibly being TRBD1 (6 bases). This CDR3 has 14 amino acids. Germline V gene sequence: CDR1 LNHNV, CDR2 YYDKDF (reference sequence). The V end was cut by 5 bases, the J end by 4 bases, with 15 bases between. CDR3 sequence reads: CATSASLGGYEQYF. CDR3 bases: TGTGCCACCAGCGCCTCCCTAGGGGGTTACGAGCAGTACTTC.

The rearrangement joins TRBV2 to TRBJ2-1, with 11 positions matching TRBD2. This CDR3 is built from 14 residues. J lost 6 bases, V lost 7 bases, and 5 bases had no gene match. Germline CDR1 and CDR2: SNHLY and FYNNEI. The CDR3 nucleotides are TGTGCCAGCAATCTAGCGGGAGGCGGCAATGAGCAGTTCTTC. Translation gives CASNLAGGGNEQFF.

This rearrangement joins TRBV11-2 to TRBJ2-7; TRBD1 matches 7 bases. Per the germline V gene, CDR1 is SGHAT and CDR2 is FQNNGV. The V gene end was trimmed by 0 bases and the J gene end by 9 bases; junction bases not matched to a gene: 11. The CDR3 spans 15 residues. The CDR3 protein is CASSLDEGATLWQYF. Written as DNA, the CDR3 is TGTGCCAGCAGCTTAGATGAGGGGGCGACCCTTTGGCAGTACTTC.

The chain uses TRBV2 and TRBJ1-1; D call uncertain. The CDR3 has 12 amino acids. Germline V gives CDR1 SNHLY, CDR2 FYNNEI. Trimming removed 4 bases at V and 0 bases at J, with 3 bases between. In DNA, the CDR3 is TGTGCCAGCAGTGCGGTGAACACTGAAGCTTTCTTT. Its protein product is CASSAVNTEAFF.

The chain uses TRBV7-9 and TRBJ2-2; perhaps TRBD2 as D (5 bases). From germline, CDR1 is SEHNR and CDR2 FQNEAQ (reference sequence). This CDR3 spans 16 amino acids. The V end lost 1 base, the J end lost 4 bases, and 13 bases lay between the germline ends. The CDR3 region is CASSLGVGKGTGELFF. DNA for the CDR3: TGTGCCAGCAGCTTAGGAGTCGGGAAGGGCACCGGGGAGCTGTTTTTT.

This chain connects TRBV30 to TRBJ2-1, with a weak D call TRBD2 (6 bases). CDR1 GTSNPN and CDR2 SVGIG come from the germline V gene (reference sequence). The ends were cut back, 2 bases at V and 0 bases at J, with 14 bases in the middle. The CDR3 extends over 16 amino acids. CDR3 sequence (DNA): TGTGCCTGGAGTCGTATTGGGGGGACCTCCTACAATGAGCAGTTCTTC. Translating it yields CAWSRIGGTSYNEQFF. The full variable domain, rest sourced from reference TRBV30 and TRBJ2-1, is SQTIHQWPATLVQPVGSPLSLECTVEGTSNPNLYWYRQAAGRGLQLLFYSVGIGQISSEVPQNLSASRPQDRQFILSSKKLLLSDSGFYLCAWSRIGGTSYNEQFFGPGTRLTVL.

This clone was recorded only once. The chain employs TRBV6-5 and TRBJ2-1; TRBD1 agrees at 9 bases. The V gene's germline CDR1 is MNHEY and CDR2 SVGAGI. The CDR3 runs 12 residues. J gave up 12 bases and V 5 bases, and 5 bases lay outside the gene matches. The CDR3 region has the DNA TGTGCCAGCAGTCACCTACAGGGGGCGCAGTTCTTC. It is translated as CASSHLQGAQFF.

The V and J genes are TRBV14 and TRBJ2-1, with 7 bases lining up with TRBD2. The CDR3 consists of 17 residues. Germline V CDR1 and CDR2: SGHDN, FVKESK. The V gene end was trimmed by 0 bases and the J gene end by 8 bases; junction bases not matched to a gene: 13. As DNA, the CDR3 is TGTGCCAGCAGCCAAGAGACTAGCAGAACTCGACGGGATGAGCAGTTCTTC. It yields the protein CASSQETSRTRRDEQFF.

The V call is TRBV18, the J call TRBJ1-2, with a possible D match to TRBD1 (5 bases). The CDR3 sequence is 14 residues long. The germline gives CDR1 KGHSH, CDR2 LQKENI. V shed 6 bases and J shed 6 bases, with 17 bases lying between them. Here the CDR3 reads CASSAQGRKHGYTF. The CDR3 coding sequence is TGTGCCAGCTCGGCCCAGGGAAGGAAGCATGGCTACACCTTC.

The gene calls are TRBV28 and TRBJ2-5; 8 nucleotides align to TRBD2. This CDR3 has 15 amino acids. V lost 6 bases and J lost 5; bases outside the gene matches: 11. Germline CDR1 and CDR2: MDHEN and SYDVKM. The CDR3 region is CASSRGLVVRETQYF. The CDR3 nucleotides read TGTGCCAGCAGCCGGGGACTAGTTGTAAGGGAGACCCAGTACTTC.

The CDR3 coding sequence is TGCGCCAGCCGGAGGGGTCTAAGCTCTGGGGCCAACGTCCTGACTTTC. As protein: CASRRGLSSGANVLTF. The chain has TRBV5-1 and TRBJ2-6, with D perhaps TRBD2 (6 bases). The CDR3 is made up of 16 amino acids. V was trimmed by 7 bases and J by 0 bases, leaving 14 bases between them. CDR1 is SGHRS and CDR2 is YFSETQ in the germline V gene.

This clone was seen more than once but under ten times. The chain combines TRBV4-1 with TRBJ2-7, with D possibly matching TRBD2 (6 bases). This CDR3 region has 16 residues. CDR1 MGHRA and CDR2 YSYEKL come from the germline V gene. With 1 base removed from V and 6 bases from J, the gap between germline ends came to 19 bases. CDR3 DNA: TGCGCCAGCAGCCAAGTTCAACGGGAGCGGATGGGCGAGCAGTACTTC. This encodes CASSQVQRERMGEQYF.

This chain uses TRBV28 with TRBJ2-5; D is uncertain. This CDR3 has 16 residues. The V gene lost 5 bases and the J gene lost 0 bases, with 16 bases spanning the gap. Germline V gives CDR1 MDHEN, CDR2 SYDVKM. The CDR3 DNA is TGTGCCAGCAGTCCCCGCGGTACATGCGACCAAGAGACCCAGTACTTC. Translation gives CASSPRGTCDQETQYF. Full variable domain (missing parts from reference TRBV28 and TRBJ2-5): DVKVTQSSRYLVKRTGEKVFLECVQDMDHENMFWYRQDPGLGLRLIYFSYDVKMKEKGDIPEGYSVSREKKERFSLILESASTNQTSMYLCASSPRGTCDQETQYFGPGTRLLVL.

This chain uses TRBV11-3 with TRBJ2-5, with D perhaps matching TRBD1 (6 bases). The V end lost 0 bases, the J end lost 5 bases, and 13 bases lay between the germline ends. The germline V gene encodes CDR1 SGHNT and CDR2 YENEEA. CDR3 size: 15 residues. The DNA of the CDR3 is TGTGCCAGCAGCTTAGATGGGCCGGGACACGAGACCCAGTACTTC. This gives the protein CASSLDGPGHETQYF.

This clone was detected only a few times. The chain couples TRBV19 to TRBJ2-1; D gene uncertain. V was trimmed by 3 bases and J by 4 bases, leaving 13 bases between them. CDR1 is LNHDA, CDR2 SQIVND, per germline (reference sequence). This CDR3 comprises 15 residues. The CDR3 region has the DNA TGTGCCAGTAGTATCCCCCAAGCGCCGTACAATGAGCAGTTCTTC. Encoded protein: CASSIPQAPYNEQFF.

This chain connects TRBV20-1 to TRBJ1-1; D remains ambiguous. The germline V gene has CDR1 DFQATT and CDR2 SNEGSKA (reference sequence). This CDR3 is 11 amino acids long. The ends were cut back, 3 bases at V and 6 bases at J, with 8 bases in the middle. CDR3 sequence (DNA): TGCAGTGCTAGCTACGGGGCTGAAGCTTTCTTT. Translated, it gives CSASYGAEAFF.

V and J are TRBV19 and TRBJ2-5; the match to TRBD2 covers 7 bases. The CDR3 is 16 amino acids. In germline, CDR1 is LNHDA, CDR2 SQIVND (reference sequence). With 8 bases clipped from V and 1 base from J, the junction kept 13 bases outside the gene matches. The DNA of the CDR3 is TGTGCCAGTTCGAGCCTAGCGGTTGTCTCCCAAGAGACCCAGTACTTC. Its translation is CASSSLAVVSQETQYF.

The chain couples TRBV5-5 to TRBJ1-5; D remains unclear. Trimming took off 0 bases at V and 1 base at J, with 8 bases between the two ends. Germline V CDR1 and CDR2: SGHKS, YYEKEE (reference sequence). The CDR3 length is 15 residues. The CDR3 region is CASSLGEHSNQPQHF. The CDR3 DNA sequence: TGTGCCAGCAGCTTGGGAGAGCACAGCAATCAGCCCCAGCATTTT.

This rearrangement joins TRBV30 to TRBJ1-1; possibly TRBD1 for D (5 bases). Trimming took off 2 bases at V and 1 base at J, with 8 bases between the two ends. The CDR3 extends over 13 amino acids. Germline V CDR1 and CDR2: GTSNPN, SVGIG (reference sequence). The CDR3 here is CAWSTDRNTEAFF. The CDR3 region has the DNA TGTGCCTGGAGTACAGACAGGAACACTGAAGCTTTCTTT. The variable domain in full, completed from reference TRBV30 and TRBJ1-1, reads SQTIHQWPATLVQPVGSPLSLECTVEGTSNPNLYWYRQAAGRGLQLLFYSVGIGQISSEVPQNLSASRPQDRQFILSSKKLLLSDSGFYLCAWSTDRNTEAFFGQGTRLTVV.

The chain combines TRBV28 with TRBJ2-7, with D possibly matching TRBD2 (5 bases). Trimming took 2 bases from V and 4 from J, leaving 6 bases between them. Germline lookup yields CDR1 MDHEN and CDR2 SYDVKM. This CDR3 is built from 12 residues. The CDR3, as DNA: TGTGCCAGCAGTTTAGCGGGTTACGAGCAGTACTTC. Protein product: CASSLAGYEQYF. Full variable domain (missing parts from reference TRBV28 and TRBJ2-7): DVKVTQSSRYLVKRTGEKVFLECVQDMDHENMFWYRQDPGLGLRLIYFSYDVKMKEKGDIPEGYSVSREKKERFSLILESASTNQTSMYLCASSLAGYEQYFGPGTRLTVT.

The chain is built from TRBV27 and TRBJ1-4; 7 bases align to TRBD1. From germline, CDR1 is MNHEY and CDR2 SMNVEV (reference sequence). J gave up 3 bases and V 4 bases, and 8 bases lay outside the gene matches. This CDR3 region has 16 residues. The CDR3: CASSSNPGQPNEKLFF. The CDR3 DNA reads TGTGCCAGCAGTTCCAACCCGGGACAGCCTAATGAAAAACTGTTTTTT.

The chain recombines TRBV29-1 with TRBJ2-7, with D perhaps TRBD1 (5 bases). Germline loops: CDR1 SQVTM, CDR2 ANQGSEA. V was trimmed by 6 bases and J by 2 bases, leaving 20 bases between them. The CDR3 has 15 amino acids. In nucleotides, the CDR3 is TGCAGCGTCTCTAAGGACCAGGGAAAGGCCTACGAGCAGTACTTC. Protein sequence: CSVSKDQGKAYEQYF.